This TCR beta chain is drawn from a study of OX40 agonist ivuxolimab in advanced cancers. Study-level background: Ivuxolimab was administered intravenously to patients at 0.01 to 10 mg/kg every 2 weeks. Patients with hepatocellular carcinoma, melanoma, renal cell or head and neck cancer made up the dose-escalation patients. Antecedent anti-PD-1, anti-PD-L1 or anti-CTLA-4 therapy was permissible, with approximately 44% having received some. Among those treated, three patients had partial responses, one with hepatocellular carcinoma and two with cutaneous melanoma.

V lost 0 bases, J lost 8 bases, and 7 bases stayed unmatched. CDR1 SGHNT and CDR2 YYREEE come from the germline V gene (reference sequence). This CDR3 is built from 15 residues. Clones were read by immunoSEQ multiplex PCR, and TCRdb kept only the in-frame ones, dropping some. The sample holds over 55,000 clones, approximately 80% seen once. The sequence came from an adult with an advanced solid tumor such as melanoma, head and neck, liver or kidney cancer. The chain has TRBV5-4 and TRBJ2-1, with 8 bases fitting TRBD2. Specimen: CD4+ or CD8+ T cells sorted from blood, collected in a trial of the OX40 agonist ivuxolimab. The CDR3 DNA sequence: TGTGCCAGCAGCTTGGGGCCGGGACTAGGGTATGAGCAGTTCTTC. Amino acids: CASSLGPGLGYEQFF.